This TCR beta chain was sequenced for a study of siplizumab effects on memory and regulatory T cells. Whole-study results and caveats: A significant reduction in alloreactive sequences traceable to unstimulated CD4+ memory cells was produced by siplizumab. Just a small share of alloreactive clones was traced back to unstimulated subsets. The diversity of naive T cells seemed greater than that of memory cells, and their alloresponse contribution seemed major.

Method: immunoSEQ multiplex PCR; TCRdb's copy keeps in-frame clones and lacks some. Of about 69,000 clones listed, 80% to 90% are singletons. With respect to this clone: Its antigen is unidentified.

This CDR3 has 12 residues. Trimming stripped 1 base from V and 6 bases from J, with 5 bases between. Germline lookup yields CDR1 SGHAT and CDR2 FQDESV (reference sequence). The clonotype originates from a human donor in good health. This chain connects TRBV11-1 to TRBJ2-3; D is perhaps TRBD1 or TRBD2 (5 bases each). The sample consisted of Tregs sorted from blood. This CDR3 is CASSLGGDTQYF. In DNA, the CDR3 is TGTGCCAGCAGCTTAGGGGGGGATACGCAGTATTTT.